The 7 T cell receptor beta chains in this list originate from one sample, sequenced in a study of T cells in women clearing cervical HPV infection. The repertoire was sequenced with immunoSEQ multiplex PCR; TCRdb's copy has only in-frame clones and lacks some. This sample's table has 25,000 to 35,000 clones. Material for sequencing was blood buffy coat. All receptors come from a woman aged 18-69 years with a cervical HPV16 infection that either progressed to CIN3+ or cleared (not recorded which).

Comments on this clone: Coverage ceases 3 residues before the CDR3 finishes, and the germline J gene fills in the end. J is TRBJ2-1 and V is TRBV13, with 8 bases matching TRBD2. The germline V gene has CDR1 PRHDT and CDR2 FYEKMQ (reference sequence). V lost 1 base, J lost 7 bases, and 3 bases stayed unmatched. This CDR3 comprises 14 residues. CDR3 DNA, as far as it was read: TGTGCCAGCAGCTTAGCGGCGGGAGGAAATGAG. This codes for CASSLAAGGNE. The entire CDR3 protein is CASSLAAGGNEQFF.

A note on this clone: Sequencing ends 3 residues short of the CDR3 end; the germline J gene provides the rest. The chain is built from TRBV2 and TRBJ2-4, with a tentative D call TRBD2 (5 bases). Germline V CDR1 and CDR2: SNHLY, FYNNEI. The length of the CDR3 is 15 residues. Partial CDR3 DNA: TGTGCCAGCAGTGAAGTACGGCTAGCTGGGGAGACT. It is translated as CASSEVRLAGET. The entire CDR3 protein is CASSEVRLAGETQYF. Supplemented by reference TRBV2 and TRBJ2-4, the full variable domain reads EPEVTQTPSHQVTQMGQEVILRCVPISNHLYFYWYRQILGQKVEFLVSFYNNEISEKSEIFDDQFSVERPDGSNFTLKIRSTKLEDSAMYFCASSEVRLAGETQYFGAGTRLSVL.

A word on this clone: The sequence runs out 3 residues before the end of the CDR3; the remainder is reconstructed from the germline J gene. The chain uses TRBV13 and TRBJ1-1, with 9 bases identical to TRBD1. From germline, CDR1 is PRHDT and CDR2 FYEKMQ (reference sequence). J gave up 4 bases and V 5 bases, and 5 bases lay outside the gene matches. This CDR3 region has 14 residues. The CDR3 loop reads CASSHGTGRTEAFF. CDR3 bases read: TGTGCCAGCAGCCACGGGACAGGGCGCACTGAA.

Details on this clone: Read coverage stops 3 residues before the CDR3 terminus; the germline J gene supplies the remainder. The genes are TRBV7-9 and TRBJ2-7, with TRBD2 identical over 7 bases. This CDR3 comprises 14 residues. Germline values: CDR1 SEHNR, CDR2 FQNEAQ (reference sequence). Trimming took 7 bases from V and 6 from J; bases not matched to a gene: 12. CDR3 bases read: TGTGCCAGCACCTCATCAGGACTAGAGGCCGAG. Its translation: CASTSSGLEAE. The entire CDR3 protein reads CASTSSGLEAEQYF.

A note on this clone: The observed sequence ends 3 residues before the CDR3 terminus, with the missing tail filled in from the germline J gene. The J gene is TRBJ1-2, the V gene TRBV19, with a possible D match to TRBD1 (6 bases). Germline V CDR1 and CDR2: LNHDA, SQIVND (reference sequence). This CDR3 is built from 16 residues. The CDR3 bases that were read are TGTGCCAGTAGTACTGCTCGTGGGGGCGGAATGGGTGAC. The encoded protein is CASSTARGGGMGD. From start to end, the CDR3 is CASSTARGGGMGDYTF.

The CDR3 here is CASSEDWTVTYEQYF. The sequenced part of the CDR3 DNA is TGTGCCAGCAGTGAAGATTGGACAGTGACCTACGAG. The V gene is TRBV6-1, the J gene TRBJ2-7, with a weak D call TRBD1 (6 bases). The read comes to an end 3 residues before the CDR3 does, leaving the germline J gene to fill in the end. Germline CDR1 MNHNS, CDR2 SASEGT. The V end lost 1 base, the J end lost 2 bases, and 12 bases lay between the germline ends. The CDR3 is 15 residues long.

On this clone itself: Read data end 3 residues before the CDR3 end; the end is taken from the germline J gene. This chain links TRBV19 with TRBJ1-5, with no clear D. Trimming pared 7 bases from V and 5 bases from J, leaving 12 bases between. Looked up from germline, CDR1 is LNHDA and CDR2 is SQIVND (reference sequence). The CDR3 loop spans 13 amino acids. CDR3 amino acids: CASNSQRDQPQHF. CDR3 bases read: TGTGCCAGTAACAGTCAGAGAGATCAGCCC.